These 10 T cell receptor beta chains originate from one sample sequenced in a study of T cells in Graves' hyperthyroidism and ophthalmopathy. It was RNA transcripts that yielded the amplified TCR beta CDR3 regions. The TCR CDR3 first-round RT-PCR relied on the HTBI primer set. TCRdb re-called the multiplex PCR reads with MiXCR, one entry per CDR3 protein. The sample lists 500,000 to 650,000 distinct CDR3 sequences, around 20% seen once, with about half in the top ten. Sequenced: blood. All receptors come from a man aged 35 to 55 with Graves' ophthalmopathy.

The chain links TRBV9 to TRBJ2-7; D is tentatively TRBD1 or TRBD2 (5 bases each). The germline V gene encodes CDR1 SGDLS and CDR2 YYNGEE. The V end lost 2 bases, the J end lost 4 bases, and 16 bases lay between the germline ends. The CDR3 consists of 15 residues. The CDR3 here is CASSVGPAGRYEQYF. CDR3 nucleotides: TGTGCCAGCAGCGTGGGACCCGCAGGGCGATACGAGCAGTACTTC.

The rearrangement links TRBV7-6 to TRBJ1-6; D is unresolved. Germline values: CDR1 SGHVS, CDR2 FNYEAQ. V gave up 3 bases and J gave up 10 bases, with 19 bases separating them. The CDR3 contains 16 residues. Written as DNA, the CDR3 is TGTGCCAGCAGCTTTAGATCGGGAGGGAACGGGTCACCCCTCCACTTT. As protein: CASSFRSGGNGSPLHF.

The chain recombines TRBV19 with TRBJ2-3, with a possible D match to TRBD1 (5 bases). Trimming pared 5 bases from V and 0 bases from J, leaving 21 bases between. The CDR3 has 18 residues. CDR1 LNHDA and CDR2 SQIVND come from the germline V gene (reference sequence). CDR3 in amino acids: CASSVLPTGIYSTDTQYF. The DNA of the CDR3 is TGTGCCAGTAGTGTCCTGCCCACAGGCATCTACAGCACAGATACGCAGTATTTT.

This clonotype showed up many times. The chain is built from TRBV27 and TRBJ2-7, with TRBD1 matching over 7 bases. CDR3 length: 12 residues. From germline, CDR1 is MNHEY and CDR2 SMNVEV (reference sequence). V trimming: 6 bases; J trimming: 4 bases; junction bases outside the gene matches: 3. Written as DNA, the CDR3 is TGTGCCAGCAGCCCGGGACAGTACGAGCAGTACTTC. Amino acid sequence: CASSPGQYEQYF.

To note about this clonotype: An end of the junction does not agree with germline; a read error may underlie this. The rearrangement uses TRBV20-1 and TRBJ2-3, with a tentative D call TRBD1 (6 bases). CDR1 DFQATT and CDR2 SNEGSKA come from the germline V gene (reference sequence). The length of the CDR3 is 15 residues. Here the CDR3 DNA reads TGCAGTGCTGGAGACAGGCGGACTAGCACAGATACGCAGTATTTT. It specifies CSAGDRRTSTDTQYF.

This clonotype has at least ten counts. The gene calls are TRBV7-2 and TRBJ2-3; D possibly uses TRBD1 or TRBD2 (6 bases each). Trimming took 7 bases from V and 4 from J, leaving 18 bases between them. The CDR3 has 15 amino acids. Per germline, CDR1 SGHTA and CDR2 FQGNSA. The CDR3: CASTKGGGIADTQYF. Here the CDR3 DNA reads TGTGCCAGCACCAAAGGAGGGGGGATCGCAGATACGCAGTATTTT. Together with reference TRBV7-2 and TRBJ2-3, the CDR3 gives the full variable domain: GAGVSQSPSNKVTEKGKDVELRCDPISGHTALYWYRQSLGQGLEFLIYFQGNSAPDKSGLPSDRFSAERTGGSVSTLTIQRTQQEDSAVYLCASTKGGGIADTQYFGPGTRLTVL.

The CDR3 DNA reads as TGCGCCAGCAGCTTAGCCTTGGGACAGGGGACTGAAGCTTTCTTT. Protein: CASSLALGQGTEAFF. This chain uses TRBV5-1 with TRBJ1-1, with 10 positions matching TRBD1. Trimming removed 2 bases from V and 5 bases from J; junction bases left unmatched: 6. The CDR3 consists of 15 residues. CDR1 is SGHRS, CDR2 YFSETQ, per germline.

A remark on this clonotype: One end of the junction fails to match germline, which may point to a read error. V usage is TRBV6-2 or TRBV6-3 and J usage is TRBJ2-7; D not resolved. The CDR3 sequence is 12 residues long. Germline-derived CDR1 and CDR2 are MNHEY and SVGEGT. CDR3 residues: CASSDSPYEQYF. The CDR3 region has the DNA TGTGCCAGCAGTGACTCCCCCTACGAGCAGTACTTC.

This clonotype appeared many times. The chain employs TRBV20-1 and TRBJ2-1; no clear D. Germline values: CDR1 DFQATT, CDR2 SNEGSKA (reference sequence). The CDR3 has 12 residues. Between the trimmed V and J ends, which lost 4 bases and 8 bases, there was a span of 12 bases. CDR3 amino acids: CSATISGHEQFF. The CDR3 DNA follows: TGCAGTGCTACTATTTCTGGTCATGAGCAGTTCTTC.

The chain joins TRBV5-1 to TRBJ2-1, with D possibly called TRBD1 or TRBD2 (6 bases each). This CDR3 contains 15 residues. Germline V gene sequence: CDR1 SGHRS, CDR2 YFSETQ. The V and J ends lost 3 bases and 6 bases respectively, with 16 bases between them. The CDR3 region has the DNA TGCGCCAGCAGCTCGGTGGGGGGCCCTGGCAATGAGCAGTTCTTC. Its translation is CASSSVGGPGNEQFF.